What follows are 25 T cell receptor beta chains derived from one specimen sequenced in a study of T cell clones after liver transplantation. Repertoires were generated with immunoSEQ multiplex PCR, while TCRdb's copy carries only in-frame clones and drops some. The repertoire includes about 5,600 clones, 25% to 35% of them detected once, and 5.2% sits in the top ten. Their recognized antigens are unknown. TCRbeta sequences of proliferating CFSE-low MLR cells were labeled alloreactive. The sample consisted of CD4+ T cells from cultured PBMCs. These receptors were obtained from a human patient who received a liver transplant. The graft donor may have given rise to some T cells.

Here the CDR3 reads CASRSGGADYGYTF. CDR3 sequence (DNA): TGTGCCAGCAGGTCAGGGGGCGCGGACTATGGCTACACCTTC. The gene calls are TRBV6-6 and TRBJ1-2; 8 nucleotides line up with TRBD1. The germline gives CDR1 MNHNY, CDR2 SVGAGI (reference sequence). The CDR3 runs 14 residues. The trim removed 6 bases at V and 3 bases at J, leaving 6 bases unmatched.

This clone was found a few times. The V gene is TRBV11-2, the J gene TRBJ1-2; 12 positions agree with TRBD1. Germline loops: CDR1 SGHAT, CDR2 FQNNGV. Germline trimming cut 9 bases from V and 4 bases from J; bases unmatched to any gene: 6. This CDR3 spans 14 amino acids. The CDR3 coding sequence is TGTGCCAGTGGGGACAGGGGGCGCGGCTATGGCTACACCTTC. It codes for CASGDRGRGYGYTF.

This clone came up a few times. This chain uses TRBV7-9 with TRBJ1-6; D is unclear. CDR3 length: 13 residues. V was pared by 1 base and J by 7 bases, with 5 bases between. CDR1 and CDR2 from the germline V gene are SEHNR and FQNEAQ (reference sequence). The CDR3 DNA reads TGTGCCAGCAGCTTAGTTCAAAATTCACCCCTCCACTTT. As protein: CASSLVQNSPLHF.

The CDR3 sequence is CASSSGSQPQHF. In nucleotides, the CDR3 is TGTGCCAGCAGCTCGGGGTCTCAGCCCCAGCATTTT. The V and J genes are TRBV28 and TRBJ1-5; D is undetermined. V was cut by 6 bases and J by 6 bases, with 9 bases left in between. The CDR3 contains 12 residues. Germline assignment: CDR1 MDHEN and CDR2 SYDVKM.

This sequence joins TRBV7-7 and TRBJ2-3; 7 nucleotides agree with TRBD2. Looked up from germline, CDR1 is SSHAT and CDR2 is FNYEAQ (reference sequence). Trimming at V came to 5 bases and at J to 4 bases, leaving 12 bases not matched to a gene. The CDR3 has 16 amino acids. The CDR3 here is CASSPTSRGLSDTQYF. CDR3 bases: TGTGCCAGCAGCCCGACTAGCCGGGGGTTATCAGATACGCAGTATTTT.

Note on this clone: A much larger clone sits a single nucleotide away, making a read error possible. This specimen includes other DNA sequences encoding the same CDR3. V and J are TRBV28 and TRBJ1-2; the D gene is possibly TRBD1 (5 bases). CDR3 length equals 13 residues. Trimming took 5 bases from V and 8 from J, leaving 15 bases between them. CDR1 MDHEN and CDR2 SYDVKM come from the germline V gene. DNA of the CDR3: TGTGCCAGCAGTCGGGGGAGTCTATTGGGCTACACCTTC. It specifies CASSRGSLLGYTF.

The CDR3 coding sequence is TGCGCCAGCAGCTATAGCCGGACTAGCGACGAGCAGTACTTC. Its translation is CASSYSRTSDEQYF. The V gene is TRBV5-1, the J gene TRBJ2-7, with TRBD2 identical over 9 bases. The ends lost 3 bases at V and 5 bases at J; junction bases unmatched: 6. From germline, CDR1 is SGHRS and CDR2 YFSETQ. CDR3 length equals 14 residues.

Judged by abundance, this clone is medium-sized. This chain links TRBV11-2 with TRBJ2-5, with D possibly matching TRBD1 (5 bases). V was clipped by 3 bases and J by 5 bases, with 7 bases between them. This CDR3 contains 12 residues. In germline, CDR1 is SGHAT, CDR2 FQNNGV. The CDR3 spells CASSFNRETQYF. CDR3 DNA sequence: TGTGCCAGCAGCTTTAACAGGGAGACCCAGTACTTC. The variable domain in full, with the rest retrieved from reference TRBV11-2 and TRBJ2-5, is EAGVAQSPRYKIIEKRQSVAFWCNPISGHATLYWYQQILGQGPKLLIQFQNNGVVDDSQLPKDRFSAERLKGVDSTLKIQPAKLEDSAVYLCASSFNRETQYFGPGTRLLVL.

Concerning this clone: The sample contains more than one DNA sequence encoding this CDR3. V and J are TRBV5-1 and TRBJ2-2; 12 bases align to TRBD1. This CDR3 is 18 amino acids long. V trimming: 6 bases; J trimming: 0 bases; junction bases outside the gene matches: 9. The V gene's germline CDR1 is SGHRS and CDR2 YFSETQ. This CDR3 is CASTAPGQGASNTGELFF. In nucleotides, the CDR3 is TGCGCCAGCACCGCGCCGGGACAGGGGGCTTCGAACACCGGGGAGCTGTTTTTT.

The J gene is TRBJ2-5, the V gene TRBV28, with 7 bases lining up with TRBD2. The CDR3 runs 14 residues. Trimming at V came to 4 bases and at J to 2 bases, leaving 4 bases not matched to a gene. Looked up from germline, CDR1 is MDHEN and CDR2 is SYDVKM. CDR3 sequence: CASSWEGGQETQYF. CDR3 sequence (DNA): TGTGCCAGCAGTTGGGAGGGAGGGCAAGAGACCCAGTACTTC.

This clone is termed medium-sized. The chain carries TRBV28 and TRBJ1-1; D unresolved. The germline gives CDR1 MDHEN, CDR2 SYDVKM. The CDR3 runs to 14 residues. Trimming took 6 bases from V and 1 from J, leaving 12 bases between them. The CDR3 sequence: CASSLDPENTEAFF. The DNA of the CDR3 is TGTGCCAGCAGCCTCGACCCCGAGAACACTGAAGCTTTCTTT.

In its sample, this clone is medium-sized. Here the CDR3 DNA reads TGTGCCAGCTCACCAAGGACTAGCGGGAGCTCTGAGCAGTTCTTC. It encodes CASSPRTSGSSEQFF. This chain uses TRBV18 with TRBJ2-1; TRBD2 agrees at 13 bases. The CDR3 sequence is 15 residues long. Germline V CDR1 and CDR2: KGHSH, LQKENI. Losses at the gene ends were 2 bases for V and 9 bases for J; bases not matched to a gene: 4.

The chain is built from TRBV11-1 and TRBJ1-5; a possible D gene is TRBD1 (5 bases). The CDR3 is made up of 16 amino acids. Germline V gene data show CDR1 as SGHAT and CDR2 as FQDESV (reference sequence). V lost 1 base and J lost 2, with 12 bases in between. CDR3 amino acids: CASSLVGGSGNQPQHF. CDR3 coding DNA: TGTGCCAGCAGCTTAGTTGGGGGTTCGGGCAATCAGCCCCAGCATTTT.

This clone came up once. V gene TRBV7-3 combines with J gene TRBJ2-1; D unclear. Trimming took 3 bases from V and 4 from J, leaving 7 bases between them. The CDR3 covers 13 residues. Germline CDR1 and CDR2: SGHTA and FQGTGA. The CDR3 bases are TGTGCCAGCAGCTTCAACTATTACAATGAGCAGTTCTTC. It yields the protein CASSFNYYNEQFF.

The CDR3 loop reads CASSSSWERETQYF. In DNA form, the CDR3 reads TGTGCCAGCAGCAGCTCCTGGGAACGAGAGACCCAGTACTTC. The chain is built from TRBV5-4 and TRBJ2-5; D gene unclear. Germline V gene lookup returns CDR1 SGHNT and CDR2 YYREEE (reference sequence). CDR3 size: 14 residues. Trimming removed 4 bases at V and 4 bases at J, with 14 bases between.

This chain's CDR3 is CASSYSGKVVEKLFF. The CDR3 DNA sequence: TGTGCCAGCAGTTACTCTGGGAAAGTAGTTGAAAAACTGTTTTTT. The chain carries TRBV6-5 and TRBJ1-4; D is uncertain. The CDR3 has 15 amino acids. The ends were cut back, 0 bases at V and 7 bases at J, with 12 bases in the middle. Germline V gene sequence: CDR1 MNHEY, CDR2 SVGAGI.

V gene TRBV6-5 combines with J gene TRBJ2-1; TRBD2 might be the D (5 bases). The CDR3 length is 16 residues. CDR1 and CDR2 (germline): MNHEY, SVGAGI. Deletions cut 4 bases from V and 10 bases from J, with 23 bases between. This chain's CDR3 is CASSSAGGARVGEQFF. The CDR3 DNA reads as TGTGCCAGCAGTTCCGCGGGTGGCGCGAGGGTCGGAGAGCAGTTCTTC.

By frequency in the sample, this clone is large. The rearrangement links TRBV5-1 to TRBJ1-1; a weak D match, TRBD1 (5 bases). This CDR3 spans 15 amino acids. CDR1 and CDR2 from the germline V gene are SGHRS and YFSETQ. The ends were cut back, 0 bases at V and 5 bases at J, with 14 bases in the middle. CDR3 in amino acids: CASSLVVGRDTEAFF. CDR3 DNA: TGCGCCAGCAGCTTGGTGGTGGGCAGGGATACTGAAGCTTTCTTT. The full variable domain, rest sourced from reference TRBV5-1 and TRBJ1-1, is KAGVTQTPRYLIKTRGQQVTLSCSPISGHRSVSWYQQTPGQGLQFLFEYFSETQRNKGNFPGRFSGRQFSNSRSEMNVSTLELGDSALYLCASSLVVGRDTEAFFGQGTRLTVV.

This clone is medium-sized within its sample. V gene TRBV19 combines with J gene TRBJ1-3, with D unclear. CDR3 length: 16 amino acids. V was pared by 8 bases and J by 2 bases, with 19 bases between. The germline CDR1 and CDR2 sequences are LNHDA and SQIVND (reference sequence). CDR3 in amino acids: CASGRATVSPGNTIYF. The DNA of the CDR3 is TGTGCCAGTGGCCGGGCCACCGTTTCCCCTGGAAACACCATATATTTT. The entire variable domain, with the rest obtained from reference TRBV19 and TRBJ1-3, is as follows: DGGITQSPKYLFRKEGQNVTLSCEQNLNHDAMYWYRQDPGQGLRLIYYSQIVNDFQKGDIAEGYSVSREKKESFPLTVTSAQKNPTAFYLCASGRATVSPGNTIYFGEGSWLTVV.

In its sample, this clone ranks as medium-sized (0.01 to 0.1%). The V gene is TRBV28, the J gene TRBJ2-1, with D hard to call. The CDR3 is made up of 14 amino acids. V lost 1 base and J 9 bases, leaving 13 bases between the germline ends. From germline, CDR1 is MDHEN and CDR2 SYDVKM. Here the CDR3 reads CASSLLGSRAEQFF. The CDR3 bases are TGTGCCAGCAGTTTATTGGGGTCTCGCGCTGAGCAGTTCTTC.

This chain links TRBV4-2 with TRBJ2-2; 9 nucleotides line up with TRBD1. The CDR3 spans 16 residues. CDR1 and CDR2 from the germline V gene are LGHNA and YNFKEQ. J gave up 4 bases and V 4 bases, and 7 bases lay outside the gene matches. CDR3 residues: CASSLPGTGRTGELFF. In DNA, the CDR3 is TGTGCCAGCAGCCTTCCCGGGACAGGGCGCACCGGGGAGCTGTTTTTT.

This clone has just a few counts. V gene TRBV13 combines with J gene TRBJ1-1, with D perhaps TRBD1 (5 bases). Germline CDR1 reads PRHDT; CDR2 reads FYEKMQ (reference sequence). The CDR3 runs to 14 residues. The V gene lost 5 bases and the J gene lost 5 bases, with 15 bases spanning the gap. CDR3 coding DNA: TGTGCCAGCAGCCGTGAGAGGGGATGGACTGAAGCTTTCTTT. This encodes CASSRERGWTEAFF.

The sample holds a few counts of this clone. J is TRBJ2-7 and V is TRBV28; D not resolved. The V gene lost 6 bases and the J gene lost 2 bases, with 5 bases spanning the gap. Germline V lookup: CDR1 MDHEN, CDR2 SYDVKM. The CDR3 consists of 11 residues. CDR3 bases: TGTGCCAGCAGCCCCGCCTACGAGCAGTACTTC. Translated: CASSPAYEQYF.

This clone was found a few times. The rearrangement joins TRBV5-6 to TRBJ1-3; possibly TRBD1 for D (5 bases). The CDR3 covers 15 residues. Germline CDR1 reads SGHDT; CDR2 reads YYEEEE. The germline V and J ends were trimmed by 5 bases and 0 bases, with 12 bases remaining between them. DNA for the CDR3: TGTGCCAGCAGACTTCGGGGGTTCTCTGGAAACACCATATATTTT. Translation gives CASRLRGFSGNTIYF.

This clone was seen a handful of times. This sequence joins TRBV7-9 and TRBJ2-3; the D gene is possibly TRBD2 (6 bases). V was shortened by 4 bases and J by 6 bases, with 17 bases between the two germline ends. The CDR3 contains 15 residues. Per germline, CDR1 SEHNR and CDR2 FQNEAQ (reference sequence). For the CDR3, the DNA is TGTGCCAGCAGCTCTCGAGCGGAGGCGGGGGATACGCAGTATTTT. This translates into CASSSRAEAGDTQYF.